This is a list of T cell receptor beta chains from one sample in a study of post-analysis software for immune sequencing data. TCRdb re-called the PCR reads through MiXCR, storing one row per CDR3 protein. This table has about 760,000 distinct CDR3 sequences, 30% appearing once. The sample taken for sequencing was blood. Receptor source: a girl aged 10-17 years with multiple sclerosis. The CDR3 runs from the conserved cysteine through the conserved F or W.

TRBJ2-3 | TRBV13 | CASSSETSSTDTQYF
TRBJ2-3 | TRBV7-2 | CASSLTTRASSTDTQYF
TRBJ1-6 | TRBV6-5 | CASRRGTGNSPLHF
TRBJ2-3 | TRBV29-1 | CSVVGVDTQYF
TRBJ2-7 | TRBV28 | CASEGRTSSYEQYF
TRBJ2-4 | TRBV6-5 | CTSSYSRGTGGGSKNIQYF
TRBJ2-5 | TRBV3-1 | CASSPVGTSGQETQYF
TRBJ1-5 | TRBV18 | CASSLGPPKAQPQHF
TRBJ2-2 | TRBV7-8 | CAGSQGLTNTGELFF
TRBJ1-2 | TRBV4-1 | CASSQSKGGGSYGYTF
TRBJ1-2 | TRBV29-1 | CSVETSMDGYTF
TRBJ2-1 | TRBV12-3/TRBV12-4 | CASSPRDKYNEQFF
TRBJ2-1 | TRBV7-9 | CASSDPDSSYNEQFF
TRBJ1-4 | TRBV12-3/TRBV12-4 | CASSLGRHEKLFF
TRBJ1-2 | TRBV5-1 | CASSEGQGAYGYTF
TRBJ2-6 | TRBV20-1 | CSADSSGANVLTF
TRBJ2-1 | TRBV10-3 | CAISLDRANEQFF
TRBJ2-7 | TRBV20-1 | CSAQLPGSYEQYF
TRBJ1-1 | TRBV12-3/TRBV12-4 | CASSYRKDTEAFF
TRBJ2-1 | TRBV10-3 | CAISESGGETQFF
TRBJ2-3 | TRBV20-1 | CSAKASGPTDTQYF
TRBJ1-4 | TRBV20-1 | CSATRPASEKLFF
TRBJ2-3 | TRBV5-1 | CVSRRTSPDTQYF
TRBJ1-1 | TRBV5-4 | CASSQGQSTNTEAFF
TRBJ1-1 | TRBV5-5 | CASSLKGFGAFF
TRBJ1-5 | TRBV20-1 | CSAPVTGIRDQPQHF
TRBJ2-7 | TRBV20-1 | CSGSSRNEQYF
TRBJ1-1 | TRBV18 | CASGRGGGTEAFF
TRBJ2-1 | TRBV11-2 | CASSLLTGTSGSMGEQFF
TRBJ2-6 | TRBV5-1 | CASSVGHSGANVLTF
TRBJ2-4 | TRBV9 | CASSVAALGDIQYF
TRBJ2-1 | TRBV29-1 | CSVDSGGRNEQFF
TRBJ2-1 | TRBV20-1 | CSAIVSGGAPYNEQFF
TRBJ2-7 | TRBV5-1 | CASSSRPGPTYEQYF
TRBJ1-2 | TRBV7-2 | CASSLFWTGVAGYTF
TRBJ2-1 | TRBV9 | CASSVSGRGNEQFF
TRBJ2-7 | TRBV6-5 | CASSRQGFSYEQYF
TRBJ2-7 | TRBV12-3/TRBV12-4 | CASSLEIWGPSSYEQYF
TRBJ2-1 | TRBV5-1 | CASSLSSGGTIGSYNEQFF
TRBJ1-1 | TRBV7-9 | CASSLGQGAGNTEAFF